These 13 T cell receptor beta chains share one sample of origin, sequenced in a study of spatial heterogeneity in lung cancer. Findings and caveats of the study: In tumors, expanded intratumoral alpha and beta TCR counts tracked mutation counts.

Using its own MiXCR run on the 5' RACE reads, TCRdb lists one record per CDR3 protein. The data show fewer than 9,000 distinct CDR3 sequences, less than 8.5% seen once. Antigens for these TCRs are unknown. Described time point: sample taken at primary tumor resection. The sample in question was lung tumor tissue, obtained at surgery. Receptors originate from a female donor with early-stage non-small cell lung cancer.

In its sample, this clonotype is medium-sized (0.01 to 0.1%). With the library built for alpha chains, this beta chain is off target and its frequency is not meaningful. The chain couples TRBV7-2 to TRBJ1-1; D remains ambiguous. CDR3 length: 15 amino acids. Looked up from germline, CDR1 is SGHTA and CDR2 is FQGNSA. Trimming stripped 1 base from V and 5 bases from J, with 14 bases between. CDR3 in DNA: TGTGCCAGCAGCTTAGAGTATCGGGGTCTGACTGAAGCTTTCTTT. It yields the protein CASSLEYRGLTEAFF.

Ten or more counts support this clonotype. The library was built for alpha chains, so this beta chain is an off-target read and its size means little. The chain links TRBV11-2 to TRBJ2-1; D remains ambiguous. The CDR3 extends over 13 amino acids. CDR1 and CDR2 from the germline V gene are SGHAT and FQNNGV. The V end lost 3 bases, the J end lost 4 bases, and 7 bases lay between the germline ends. The CDR3 DNA follows: TGTGCCAGCAGCTTTGGAACGTACAATGAGCAGTTCTTC. It is translated as CASSFGTYNEQFF.

This clonotype is medium-sized by share. This beta chain lies outside the target of a library built for alpha chains; its clone size means little. V gene TRBV12-3 or TRBV12-4 combines with J gene TRBJ2-2, with D unclear. The CDR3 length is 13 residues. With 6 bases removed from V and 5 bases from J, the gap between germline ends came to 10 bases. The DNA of the CDR3 is TGTGCCAGCAGCTCGCAGACTACCGGGGAGCTGTTTTTT. Translating gives CASSSQTTGELFF.

By sample fraction, this clonotype is medium-sized. This beta chain is a stray read from a library made for alpha chains; its abundance is not meaningful. This rearrangement joins TRBV9 to TRBJ2-1; 10 nucleotides align to TRBD1. This CDR3 spans 16 amino acids. V was pared by 3 bases and J by 2 bases, with 5 bases of the junction left unmatched. From germline, CDR1 is SGDLS and CDR2 YYNGEE. This CDR3 reads CASSAFGQGAYNEQFF. The CDR3 DNA reads as TGTGCCAGCAGCGCGTTCGGACAGGGGGCCTACAATGAGCAGTTCTTC.

This clonotype was counted many times. Since the library was made to target alpha chains, this beta chain is a stray read and its abundance is not meaningful. This sequence joins TRBV9 and TRBJ2-2; a weak D match, TRBD2 (5 bases). Germline values: CDR1 SGDLS, CDR2 YYNGEE. This CDR3 region has 19 residues. Trimming removed 0 bases at V and 3 bases at J, with 21 bases between. This CDR3 is CASSVEGSESISDTGELFF. CDR3 DNA: TGTGCCAGCAGCGTAGAGGGTAGCGAGTCCATATCGGACACCGGGGAGCTGTTTTTT.

This clonotype was seen ten or more times. For a library built for alpha chains, this beta chain is a stray read; little rests on its size. This chain connects TRBV7-8 to TRBJ2-7; D is undetermined. The CDR3 runs 16 residues. Trimming cost V 2 bases and J 4 bases, with 18 bases left between them. In germline, CDR1 is SGHVS, CDR2 FQNEAQ. In DNA, the CDR3 is TGTGCCAGCAGCTTAACCCAAGCTAACGCCAGATACGAGCAGTACTTC. Amino acid sequence: CASSLTQANARYEQYF.

This clonotype was recorded at least ten times. This beta chain appears as a stray read in a library generated for alpha chains; its size is not informative. J is TRBJ2-5 and V is TRBV11-2; TRBD1 matches at 10 bases. Germline CDR1 reads SGHAT; CDR2 reads FQNNGV. This CDR3 has 15 amino acids. The junction had 13 bases not matched to a gene; V was cut back by 2 bases and J by 13 bases. As DNA, the CDR3 is TGTGCCAGCAGCTTAACCCGGGGGACAGGGGTAGAGCTGTACTTC. This encodes CASSLTRGTGVELYF.

This clonotype is termed medium-sized. Little can be read into the size of this beta chain, an off-target read in a library designed for alpha chains. The rearrangement uses TRBV3-1 and TRBJ2-1; 12 bases line up with TRBD2. Germline loops: CDR1 LGHDT, CDR2 YNNKEL (reference sequence). The V gene end was trimmed by 6 bases and the J gene end by 0 bases; junction bases not matched to a gene: 12. The CDR3 is 19 residues long. This chain's CDR3 is CASRPGLAGLSSSYNEQFF. Here the CDR3 DNA reads TGTGCCAGCAGACCCGGACTAGCGGGACTCAGTAGCTCCTACAATGAGCAGTTCTTC.

Sample share makes this clonotype medium-sized. This beta chain represents an off-target read in a library built for alpha chains; its size is of limited meaning. The chain has TRBV12-3 or TRBV12-4 and TRBJ2-3; perhaps TRBD2 as D (6 bases). The CDR3 totals 14 residues. Trimming stripped 5 bases from V and 3 bases from J, with 12 bases between. CDR3 nucleotide sequence: TGTGCCAGCAGTCGGGGGTGGCGTACAGATACGCAGTATTTT. Its translation is CASSRGWRTDTQYF.

This clonotype came up many times. Because the library targeted alpha chains, this beta chain is an off-target read whose size means little. This chain joins TRBV20-1 and TRBJ2-1; the match to TRBD2 covers 12 bases. CDR1 is DFQATT, CDR2 SNEGSKA, per germline (reference sequence). This CDR3 comprises 16 residues. The ends lost 5 bases at V and 1 base at J; junction bases unmatched: 6. The CDR3 here is CSAPPGTSGSYNEQFF. The CDR3 coding sequence is TGCAGTGCTCCTCCCGGGACTAGCGGGTCCTACAATGAGCAGTTCTTC.

By sample fraction, this clonotype is medium-sized (0.01 to 0.1%). This beta chain was picked up by a library intended for alpha chains and is off target, so its count carries little meaning. V gene TRBV13 combines with J gene TRBJ2-3, with D possibly being TRBD1 (6 bases). The germline V and J ends were trimmed by 4 bases and 1 base, with 15 bases remaining between them. Germline V CDR1 and CDR2: PRHDT, FYEKMQ (reference sequence). This CDR3 has 16 amino acids. In nucleotides, the CDR3 is TGTGCCAGCAGCTACAGAGCAACAGGGCGCACAGATACGCAGTATTTT. Translation gives CASSYRATGRTDTQYF.

Comment on this clonotype: The library was prepared for alpha chains; this beta chain is a stray read, so its frequency means little. The chain is built from TRBV24-1 and TRBJ1-5; D call uncertain. Trimming shortened V by 4 bases and J by 8 bases, and 17 bases separated the two germline ends. The CDR3 loop spans 15 amino acids. CDR1 KGHDR and CDR2 SFDVKD come from the germline V gene. DNA for the CDR3: TGTGCCACCAGTGACGGCCGAGGCCCCGGGGAGCCCCAGCATTTT. The encoded protein is CATSDGRGPGEPQHF.

Sample share makes this clonotype medium-sized (0.01 to 0.1%). This beta chain came through as a stray read in a library set up for alpha chains, and its size says little. The chain carries TRBV20-1 and TRBJ2-3; D not resolved. CDR3 length: 17 amino acids. Trimming stripped 7 bases from V and 0 bases from J, with 23 bases between. The germline gives CDR1 DFQATT, CDR2 SNEGSKA (reference sequence). CDR3 nucleotides: TGCAGTGTAGTAATGCGGTCCGGGTGGATGAGCACAGATACGCAGTATTTT. It encodes CSVVMRSGWMSTDTQYF.